These T cell receptor beta chains were read from a single sample in a study of Ad26.COV2.S vaccination and SARS-CoV-2 variants. Sequenced by immunoSEQ multiplex PCR; TCRdb stores in-frame clones only, minus some. This sample carries about 500,000 clones, about 89% of them seen once, and the ten largest clones take about 1.7%. This sample comprised peripheral blood, obtained in a trial of Ad26.COV2.S vaccine versus placebo. These receptor sequences come from a person aged 18-60 years who received the Ad26.COV2.S COVID-19 vaccine or a placebo. The conserved cysteine and the conserved F or W are not part of the CDR3 here.

cdr3_length	j_call	v_call	cdr3_aa
14	TRBJ2-5	TRBV18	ASSPLQDRTAETQY
12	TRBJ1-2	TRBV24-1	ATSARQGAYGYT
11	TRBJ2-7	TRBV2	ASSGEQLYEQY
14	TRBJ2-3	TRBV4-1	ASSPRSEFIDDTQY
16	TRBJ2-3	TRBV13	ASSLRTSTLHPTDTQY
11	TRBJ1-3	TRBV5-1	ASSSGQRNTIY
16	TRBJ1-2	TRBV4-2	ASTPNRGYREKIYGYT
11	TRBJ2-1	TRBV28	ASSFSPLGGKF
12	TRBJ2-7	TRBV6-6	ASSPTGNRYEQY
13	TRBJ2-2	TRBV10-1	ASSAGQGATGELF
10	TRBJ1-3	TRBV28	ASSTRSDTIY
13	TRBJ2-1	TRBV7-9	ASSLVVDSYNEQF
13	TRBJ2-3	TRBV7-2	ASSFRSSSTDTQY
11	TRBJ1-1	TRBV15	ATSIGRNTEAF
11	TRBJ1-2	TRBV6-5	ASSSPGRSGYT
14	TRBJ2-7	TRBV4-2	ASSQEGGGHSYEQY
13	TRBJ2-2	TRBV18	ASSSPSGPTGELF
14	TRBJ2-7	TRBV6-5	ASSYSIYRDAYEQY
15	TRBJ2-3	TRBV27	ASSLVGLAGFTDTQY
12	TRBJ2-1	TRBV28	ASNIPGHVNGQF
13	TRBJ2-5	TRBV6-5	ASSYSLAARETQY
13	TRBJ2-7	TRBV5-4	ASSLSGTGVYEQY
12	TRBJ2-1	TRBV28	ASSLAGGVHEQF
14	TRBJ2-4	TRBV6-2/TRBV6-3	ASSYRGDLAKNIQY
13	TRBJ2-7	TRBV7-8	ASSLRSDFSYEQY
17	TRBJ2-3	TRBV12-2	ASRLVVGSGRALADTQY
9	TRBJ1-1	TRBV14	ASSPLSEAF
12	TRBJ2-7	TRBV12-5	ASGLGTDTGEQY
15	TRBJ2-5	TRBV4-2	ASSQGKLNQNQETQY
9	TRBJ2-7	TRBV13	ASSGNYEQY
14	TRBJ2-1	TRBV7-6	ASSRGAREWVNEQF
14	TRBJ2-4	TRBV6-5	ASSWTSGLAKNIQY
14	TRBJ1-5	TRBV19	ASSILWTGDNQPQH
13	TRBJ2-7	TRBV9	ASSSSTGPFYEQY
10	TRBJ2-1	TRBV30	AWIDRFNEQF
11	TRBJ2-1	TRBV29-1	SVQGQGGNEQF
13	TRBJ2-3	TRBV6-5	ASSYRTGRTDTQY
12	TRBJ2-7	TRBV5-8	ASSLWGGYGEQY
15	TRBJ2-3	TRBV11-2	ASSSPPGGSSTDTQY
14	TRBJ2-5	TRBV5-1	ASSSAPSHPRETQY
16	TRBJ2-6	TRBV27	ASRLTGGPHSGANVLT